This record covers a single T cell receptor beta chain. Its antigen is as yet unknown. The CDR3 length is 13 residues. The treatment: approximately 10-day PBMC culture with coronavirus spike peptide pools or control peptides (ViraFEST assay). Sequencing of the DNA from cultured CD4+ T cells was carried out with the Oncomine TCR Beta short-read assay. Cultures of CD4+ T cells served as the source for extracting genomic DNA. Each CDR3 protein gets one entry after TCRdb re-called the PCR reads with MiXCR. The profile covers 20,000 or so distinct CDR3 sequences, with less than 35% appearing a single time and about an eighth taken by the ten largest. These data are taken from a study of vaccination and CD4 T cells after COVID-19.

The sample consisted of cultured CD4+ T cells from blood. This chain links TRBV21-1 with TRBJ2-7. TRBV21-1 is a pseudogene. The clonotype comes from a human donor with COVID-19. Here the CDR3 DNA reads TGTGCCGGACCGCCGGACAGCCCCTACGAGCAGTACTTC. This codes for CAGPPDSPYEQYF.